These 20 T cell receptor beta chains originate from one sample sequenced in a study of OX40 agonist ivuxolimab in advanced cancers. Generated by immunoSEQ multiplex PCR, the TCRdb table keeps only in-frame clones and is missing some. Of tens of thousands of clones in the sample, 88% were seen once. Sequences were derived from CD4+ or CD8+ T cells sorted from blood, sampled in a trial of the OX40 agonist ivuxolimab. Receptors originate from an adult with an advanced solid tumor such as melanoma, head and neck, liver or kidney cancer.

The gene calls are TRBV19 and TRBJ2-7, with TRBD1 matching 9 bases. CDR3 length: 13 residues. Germline V CDR1 and CDR2: LNHDA, SQIVND (reference sequence). V shed 4 bases and J 3 bases; nucleotides not matched to a gene: 1. The DNA for the CDR3 is TGTGCCAGTAGTAGGGACAGGGACTACGAGCAGTACTTC. Residues: CASSRDRDYEQYF.

The V and J genes are TRBV6-6 and TRBJ2-6, with 7 bases fitting TRBD2. Germline V gene lookup returns CDR1 MNHNY and CDR2 SVGAGI (reference sequence). The trim removed 0 bases at V and 4 bases at J, leaving 3 bases unmatched. The CDR3 has 16 residues. In DNA form, the CDR3 reads TGTGCCAGCAGTTACTCCGGGGGGAGGGGGGCCAACGTCCTGACTTTC. Its translation is CASSYSGGRGANVLTF.

The chain uses TRBV7-2 and TRBJ2-3, with D possibly matching TRBD1 (6 bases). Germline-derived CDR1 and CDR2 are SGHTA and FQGNSA. CDR3 length: 15 residues. The V gene lost 1 base and the J gene lost 6 bases, with 14 bases spanning the gap. CDR3 residues: CASSLVQGPLDTQYF. The CDR3, as DNA: TGTGCCAGCAGCTTAGTACAGGGCCCCTTGGATACGCAGTATTTT.

The chain is built from TRBV18 and TRBJ2-7, with 9 bases aligning to TRBD2. Trimming removed 4 bases from V and 2 bases from J; junction bases left unmatched: 6. Per germline, CDR1 KGHSH and CDR2 LQKENI. This CDR3 spans 15 amino acids. CDR3 nucleotides: TGTGCCAGCTCACTTAGCGGGAGCGGGACCTACGAGCAGTACTTC. Protein sequence: CASSLSGSGTYEQYF. Full variable domain (remainder filled in from reference TRBV18 and TRBJ2-7): NAGVMQNPRHLVRRRGQEARLRCSPMKGHSHVYWYRQLPEEGLKFMVYLQKENIIDESGMPKERFSAEFPKEGPSILRIQQVVRGDSAAYFCASSLSGSGTYEQYFGPGTRLTVT.

The rearrangement links TRBV12-5 to TRBJ1-3; tentatively, D is TRBD1 (5 bases). CDR1 is LGHNT and CDR2 is FRNRAP in the germline V gene. The CDR3 length is 12 residues. Trimming removed 3 bases at V and 7 bases at J, with 7 bases between. The CDR3 nucleotides are TGTGCTAGTGGTTTTGGGGGGAACACCATATATTTT. The encoded protein is CASGFGGNTIYF.

The chain has TRBV5-1 and TRBJ2-7; either TRBD1 or TRBD2 may fit D (5 bases each). Trimming stripped 4 bases from V and 6 bases from J, with 20 bases between. Germline CDR1 SGHRS, CDR2 YFSETQ. The CDR3 is made up of 15 amino acids. In DNA form, the CDR3 reads TGCGCCAGCAGCCCGGATCCGGGGACCCCAGTCGAGCAGTACTTC. Its protein is CASSPDPGTPVEQYF.

CDR3 sequence reads: CASSLASTSGRTDTQYF. CDR3 DNA sequence: TGTGCCAGCAGCTTGGCCAGTACTAGCGGGAGGACGGATACGCAGTATTTT. This chain uses TRBV5-6 with TRBJ2-3; 12 bases map to TRBD2. The CDR3 extends over 17 amino acids. V shed 0 bases, J shed 6 bases, and the junction held 8 bases outside the gene matches. The germline CDR1 and CDR2 sequences are SGHDT and YYEEEE.

This chain links TRBV6-5 with TRBJ2-3; 7 bases are shared with TRBD1. The germline V gene encodes CDR1 MNHEY and CDR2 SVGAGI. V gave up 0 bases and J gave up 6 bases; unmatched junction bases: 0. The CDR3 spans 13 residues. The CDR3: CASSYSDRDTQYF. The CDR3 region has the DNA TGTGCCAGCAGTTACTCGGACAGGGATACGCAGTATTTT.

The chain combines TRBV19 with TRBJ1-5; D remains unclear. CDR3 length: 13 amino acids. Germline V gene data show CDR1 as LNHDA and CDR2 as SQIVND (reference sequence). V lost 4 bases, J lost 0 bases, and 4 bases lay in between. CDR3 sequence reads: CASSNTSNQPQHF. Written as DNA, the CDR3 is TGTGCCAGTAGTAACACTAGCAATCAGCCCCAGCATTTT.

V usage is TRBV29-1 and J usage is TRBJ2-3, with unresolved D. Between the trimmed V and J ends, which lost 4 bases and 2 bases, there was a span of 7 bases. Germline-derived CDR1 and CDR2 are SQVTM and ANQGSEA. The CDR3 has 12 amino acids. The CDR3 DNA reads TGCAGCGTTGTGCAGTCCACAGATACGCAGTATTTT. Residues: CSVVQSTDTQYF.

The chain recombines TRBV5-5 with TRBJ2-7; 8 positions match TRBD2. The germline gives CDR1 SGHKS, CDR2 YYEKEE (reference sequence). J lost 0 bases, V lost 4 bases, and 3 bases had no gene match. The CDR3 is 14 residues long. DNA for the CDR3: TGTGCCAGCAGCAAGCTAGCGGGCTCCTACGAGCAGTACTTC. Translated, it gives CASSKLAGSYEQYF.

CDR3 protein: CASRHGVRAQVTF. CDR3 bases: TGTGCCAGCAGACACGGCGTCAGGGCGCAAGTCACCTTC. The J gene is TRBJ1-2, the V gene TRBV28, with D possibly being TRBD1 (5 bases). The CDR3 contains 13 residues. Trimming shortened V by 6 bases and J by 13 bases, and 21 bases separated the two germline ends. Germline V gives CDR1 MDHEN, CDR2 SYDVKM.

The V gene is TRBV6-1, the J gene TRBJ2-6; possible D gene TRBD1, 6 bases. The CDR3 sequence is 15 residues long. Looked up from germline, CDR1 is MNHNS and CDR2 is SASEGT. The CDR3 DNA reads TGTGCTACCACAGGGCCTCTGGAAGGGGCCAACGTCCTGACTTTC. Translation gives CATTGPLEGANVLTF.

The chain couples TRBV15 to TRBJ2-3; TRBD2 aligns across 7 bases. Germline V gene lookup returns CDR1 LNHNV and CDR2 YYDKDF (reference sequence). V dropped 0 bases and J dropped 2; count of bases not matched to a gene: 11. The CDR3 loop spans 18 amino acids. CDR3 nucleotides: TGTGCCACCAGCAGAGAAGCGGGATATAACCCTTACACAGATACGCAGTATTTT. Amino acid sequence: CATSREAGYNPYTDTQYF.

The rearrangement joins TRBV5-8 to TRBJ2-5, with TRBD2 matching over 14 bases. The CDR3 runs to 18 residues. Germline lookup yields CDR1 SGHTS and CDR2 YDEGEE. Unmatched junction bases numbered 9, after V lost 4 bases and J lost 1 base. This CDR3 is CASSPGTSGSRGQETQYF. CDR3 coding DNA: TGTGCCAGCAGCCCCGGGACTAGCGGGAGTAGGGGCCAAGAGACCCAGTACTTC. Full variable domain (outside the CDR3, taken from reference TRBV5-8 and TRBJ2-5): EAGVTQSPTHLIKTRGQQATLRCSPISGHTSVYWYQQALGLGLQFLLWYDEGEERNRGNFPPRFSGRQFPNYSSELNVNALELEDSALYLCASSPGTSGSRGQETQYFGPGTRLLVL.

This chain joins TRBV7-2 and TRBJ1-2; a weak D match, TRBD1 (5 bases). Germline lookup yields CDR1 SGHTA and CDR2 FQGNSA. V shed 6 bases and J shed 2 bases, with 13 bases lying between them. The CDR3 is made up of 14 amino acids. The CDR3 sequence: CASRGGRLNYGYTF. The CDR3 DNA follows: TGTGCCAGCAGGGGGGGGAGGCTCAACTATGGCTACACCTTC.

The chain combines TRBV5-1 with TRBJ2-3; 13 nucleotides line up with TRBD2. The CDR3 has 15 residues. The V segment lost 0 bases and the J segment 10 bases; nucleotides outside the gene matches: 5. CDR1 and CDR2 from the germline V gene are SGHRS and YFSETQ. Here the CDR3 DNA reads TGCGCCAGCAGCTTGGGGGGACTAGCGGGAAGGGCGCAGTATTTT. Translated: CASSLGGLAGRAQYF. Complete variable domain (other parts from reference TRBV5-1 and TRBJ2-3): KAGVTQTPRYLIKTRGQQVTLSCSPISGHRSVSWYQQTPGQGLQFLFEYFSETQRNKGNFPGRFSGRQFSNSRSEMNVSTLELGDSALYLCASSLGGLAGRAQYFGPGTRLTVL.

The chain couples TRBV27 to TRBJ1-4, with 7 bases lining up with TRBD1. This CDR3 comprises 17 residues. Germline V gives CDR1 MNHEY, CDR2 SMNVEV (reference sequence). V gave up 4 bases and J gave up 3 bases; unmatched junction bases: 11. In nucleotides, the CDR3 is TGTGCCAGCAGTTCAAACCCCCGACAGGGTTCTAATGAAAAACTGTTTTTT. Protein product: CASSSNPRQGSNEKLFF.

CDR3 coding DNA: TGTGCCAGCAGTCTCCGGGACAGTCGGACCTACGAGCAGTACTTC. Translated, it gives CASSLRDSRTYEQYF. The J gene is TRBJ2-7, the V gene TRBV27, with 7 bases aligning to TRBD1. Looked up from germline, CDR1 is MNHEY and CDR2 is SMNVEV (reference sequence). CDR3 length: 15 amino acids. The junction had 9 bases not matched to a gene; V was cut back by 5 bases and J by 2 bases.

V gene TRBV7-8 combines with J gene TRBJ2-3, with D possibly being TRBD1 (8 bases). The CDR3 length is 15 residues. The V end was cut by 5 bases, the J end by 0 bases, with 12 bases between. Germline V lookup: CDR1 SGHVS, CDR2 FQNEAQ. CDR3 region: CASSPQGGSTDTQYF. The CDR3 coding sequence is TGTGCCAGCAGCCCACAGGGGGGGAGCACAGATACGCAGTATTTT.